This is a list of T cell receptor beta chains from one sample in a study of beta chain features in type 1 diabetes. Data came from immunoSEQ multiplex PCR; TCRdb stores just in-frame clones and leaves some out. The sample records approximately 46,000 clones, about 48% being singletons. The sequencing sample was made of stem cell memory CD4+ T cells from blood. The origin of the receptors is a man aged 30 to 45 with type 1 diabetes. Both conserved end residues are part of each CDR3. D genes are given only for firm matches. The size field is filled for only some rows; it gives once, few, many or a size class.

TRBD1 | TRBJ1-5 | TRBV19 | few | CASSPRDREPQPQHF | TGTGCCAGTAGTCCCCGGGACAGGGAACCTCAGCCCCAGCATTTT
TRBD2 | TRBJ2-7 | TRBV7-2 | few | CASSLVAASGSSYEQYF | TGTGCCAGCAGCTTAGTGGCTGCTAGCGGGAGTAGTTACGAGCAGTACTTC
NA | TRBJ2-7 | TRBV25-1 | NA | CASSDPRPYYEQYF | TGTGCCAGCAGTGACCCGCGTCCCTACTACGAGCAGTACTTC
NA | TRBJ2-1 | TRBV11-2 | NA | CASSIPKAVSGRNEQFF | TGTGCCAGCAGCATCCCCAAAGCGGTCTCAGGAAGGAATGAGCAGTTCTTC
NA | TRBJ2-7 | TRBV10-2 | NA | CASRRDYEQYF | TGCGCCAGCCGGCGGGACTACGAGCAGTACTTC
TRBD2 | TRBJ2-5 | TRBV5-4 | few | CASSAGTSGRETQYF | TGTGCCAGCAGCGCCGGGACTAGCGGGAGGGAGACCCAGTACTTC
NA | TRBJ2-1 | TRBV28 | NA | CAVDKLTSLKDEQFF | TGTGCCGTGGATAAGTTGACTAGTCTTAAGGATGAGCAGTTCTTC
NA | TRBJ2-1 | TRBV11-3 | NA | CASSFDSNNEQFF | TGTGCCAGCAGCTTCGACAGCAACAATGAGCAGTTCTTC
TRBD2 | TRBJ2-1 | TRBV9 | NA | CASSVPGLAGRNAQFF | TGTGCCAGCAGCGTTCCGGGACTAGCGGGTCGGAATGCGCAGTTCTTC
TRBD1 | TRBJ1-1 | TRBV5-4 | few | CASSRGTGNTEAFF | TGTGCCAGCAGCCGCGGGACAGGGAACACTGAAGCTTTCTTT
NA | TRBJ1-2 | TRBV28 | few | CASSFLRENNYGYTF | TGTGCCAGCAGTTTTCTCCGAGAGAATAACTATGGCTACACCTTC
NA | TRBJ2-2 | TRBV6-5 | few | CASSYTISRGELFF | TGTGCCAGCAGTTACACTATCTCTCGGGGGGAGCTGTTTTTT
NA | TRBJ2-3 | TRBV28 | NA | CATRERNTDTQYF | TGTGCCACCAGGGAGAGGAACACAGATACGCAGTATTTT
NA | TRBJ2-3 | TRBV25-1 | NA | CASSGTTDTQYF | TGTGCCAGCAGTGGGACTACAGATACGCAGTATTTT
NA | TRBJ2-3 | TRBV13 | few | CASSLDRATDTQYF | TGTGCCAGCAGCTTGGACAGAGCCACGGATACGCAGTATTTT
TRBD2 | TRBJ2-7 | TRBV7-8 | NA | CASSSLGALAGGLNEQYF | TGTGCCAGCAGCTCCCTGGGGGCACTAGCGGGAGGGCTCAACGAGCAGTACTTC
NA | TRBJ1-2 | TRBV28 | few | CASAGVGDRGGYTF | TGTGCCAGCGCTGGTGTCGGGGATCGGGGTGGCTACACCTTC
NA | TRBJ1-1 | TRBV7-2 | NA | CASSSFSTEAFF | TGTGCCAGCAGCTCTTTTAGCACTGAAGCTTTCTTT